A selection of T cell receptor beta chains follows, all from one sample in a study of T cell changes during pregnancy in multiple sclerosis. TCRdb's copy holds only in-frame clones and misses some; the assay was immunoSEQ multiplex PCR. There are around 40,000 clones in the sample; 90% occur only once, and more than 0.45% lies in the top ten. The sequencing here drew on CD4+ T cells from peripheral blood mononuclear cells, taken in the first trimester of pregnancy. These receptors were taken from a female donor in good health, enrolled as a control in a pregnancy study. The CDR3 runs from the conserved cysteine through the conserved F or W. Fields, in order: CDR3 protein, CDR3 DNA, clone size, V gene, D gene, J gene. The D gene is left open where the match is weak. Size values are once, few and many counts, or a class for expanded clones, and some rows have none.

CSVEGVAGTTDTQYF TGCAGCGTTGAAGGAGTTGCGGGGACCACAGATACGCAGTATTTT - TRBV29-1 - TRBJ2-3
CASSLAGQGAYEQYF TGCGCCAGCAGCCTTGCGGGACAGGGCGCCTACGAGCAGTACTTC - TRBV5-1 TRBD1 TRBJ2-7
CASSLAAGNQETQYF TGCGCCAGCAGCTTGGCCGCGGGCAACCAAGAGACCCAGTACTTC - TRBV5-1 - TRBJ2-5
CASSQGLAGGGETQYF TGCGCCAGCAGCCAAGGATTAGCCGGGGGAGGAGAGACCCAGTACTTC - TRBV4-1 - TRBJ2-5
CASSQVLGAPSRSQFF TGCGCCAGCAGCCAAGTACTGGGGGCCCCCTCACGGTCGCAGTTCTTC - TRBV4-1 - TRBJ2-1
CASSQDQGQSSGNTIYF TGCGCCAGCAGCCAAGATCAGGGCCAAAGCTCTGGAAACACCATATATTTT once TRBV4-3 - TRBJ1-3
CASSYTLQGRSYNEQFF TGCGCCAGCAGCTACACCCTACAGGGACGCTCCTACAATGAGCAGTTCTTC - TRBV5-1 - TRBJ2-1
CASSPRAGNEKLFF TGTGCCAGCTCCCCCCGGGCGGGCAATGAAAAACTGTTTTTT - TRBV18 - TRBJ1-4
CASSQTGTGYGYTF TGCGCCAGCAGCCAAACCGGGACAGGGTATGGCTACACCTTC - TRBV4-3 TRBD1 TRBJ1-2
CASTFGQGNTEAFF TGTGCCAGCACCTTTGGTCAGGGGAACACTGAAGCTTTCTTT - TRBV5-5 - TRBJ1-1
CASSSDSGNQPQHF TGTGCCAGCAGCTCCGACAGCGGCAATCAGCCCCAGCATTTT - TRBV7-2 - TRBJ1-5
CASSPSSGGKGDTQYF TGTGCCAGCAGCCCTAGTAGCGGGGGTAAAGGGGATACGCAGTATTTT - TRBV11-2 TRBD2 TRBJ2-3
CASSHREQGLNYGYTF TGTGCCAGCAGCCACCGCGAGCAGGGGCTAAACTATGGCTACACCTTC - TRBV14 - TRBJ1-2
CSVERDKNTEAFF TGCAGCGTTGAAAGGGACAAGAACACTGAAGCTTTCTTT - TRBV29-1 - TRBJ1-1
CASSLRTSGGADTQYF TGTGCCAGCAGCCTAAGGACTAGCGGGGGTGCAGATACGCAGTATTTT - TRBV11-3 TRBD2 TRBJ2-3
CASSSLGLAKSGELFF TGTGCCAGCAGTTCACTGGGACTAGCTAAGTCCGGGGAGCTGTTTTTT - TRBV6-6 TRBD2 TRBJ2-2
CAISGGGGRTDTQYF TGTGCCATCAGTGGGGGCGGGGGGAGAACAGATACGCAGTATTTT once TRBV10-3 TRBD2 TRBJ2-3
CASRLANLWGPYEQYF TGTGCAAGTCGCTTAGCCAACCTGTGGGGCCCCTACGAGCAGTACTTC - TRBV12-2 - TRBJ2-7
CASSIVQNYEQYF TGTGCCAGTAGTATCGTTCAGAACTACGAGCAGTACTTC - TRBV19 - TRBJ2-7
CASSRTGSNNSPLHF TGTGCCAGCAGTCGGACAGGATCTAATAATTCACCCCTCCACTTT - TRBV2 TRBD1 TRBJ1-6
CASTHREGARYGYTF TGTGCCAGCACTCACCGTGAGGGGGCGCGCTATGGCTACACCTTC - TRBV28 TRBD1 TRBJ1-2
CASSVQGAPKDNEQFF TGTGCCAGCAGTGTTCAAGGGGCCCCCAAGGACAATGAGCAGTTCTTC - TRBV25-1 - TRBJ2-1
CASSDGGFADYEQYF TGTGCCAGCAGCGACGGGGGATTCGCCGACTACGAGCAGTACTTC - TRBV2 - TRBJ2-7
CASSPPVGSPNTGELFF TGTGCCAGCAGCCCCCCGGTAGGGAGTCCGAACACCGGGGAGCTGTTTTTT - TRBV28 - TRBJ2-2
CASSALNSYNEQFF TGTGCCAGCAGCGCTTTAAACTCTTACAATGAGCAGTTCTTC once TRBV9 - TRBJ2-1
CASSSTRTGYGYTF TGTGCCAGCAGCTCGACTCGGACGGGATATGGCTACACCTTC - TRBV11-2 - TRBJ1-2
CASSQSGANVLTF TGTGCCAGCAGTCAATCTGGGGCCAACGTCCTGACTTTC - TRBV6-6 - TRBJ2-6
CATKGQLYGYTF TGTGCCACTAAGGGACAGCTCTATGGCTACACCTTC - TRBV6-1 TRBD1 TRBJ1-2
CASSLATQGARRGYTF TGTGCCAGCAGCTTAGCGACACAGGGGGCTCGAAGGGGCTACACCTTC - TRBV7-2 TRBD1 TRBJ1-2
CASTPGRGQGANTEAFF TGTGCCAGCACGCCAGGGAGGGGACAGGGTGCGAACACTGAAGCTTTCTTT - TRBV9 TRBD1 TRBJ1-1
CASSQDGSDTQYF TGCGCCAGCAGCCAAGATGGGAGCGATACGCAGTATTTT - TRBV4-3 - TRBJ2-3
CTSSSDRNYGYTF TGTACCAGCAGCTCGGACAGAAACTATGGCTACACCTTC - TRBV7-2 - TRBJ1-2
CASSDPGRQLGYTF TGTGCCAGCAGTGACCCAGGAAGACAGTTAGGCTACACCTTC - TRBV6-5 - TRBJ1-2
CASAQGGARNEQFF TGTGCTAGTGCTCAAGGGGGGGCTAGGAATGAGCAGTTCTTC - TRBV12-5 - TRBJ2-1
CASSSGGTSGLKQYF TGTGCCAGCAGCTCCGGGGGGACTAGCGGGCTCAAGCAGTACTTC - TRBV7-9 TRBD2 TRBJ2-7
CSVGGYEQFF TGCAGTGTCGGGGGTTATGAGCAGTTCTTC once TRBV20-1 - TRBJ2-1
CASSQGAGGYLSTDTQYF TGCGCCAGCAGCCAAGGAGCGGGGGGCTACTTGAGCACAGATACGCAGTATTTT - TRBV4-3 TRBD2 TRBJ2-3
CASSYSDSSNEQYF TGTGCCAGCAGTTACTCGGACAGCTCCAACGAGCAGTACTTC - TRBV6-5 - TRBJ2-7
CASSVGRTSLETQYF TGTGCCAGCAGCGTAGGAAGGACTAGCCTGGAGACCCAGTACTTC - TRBV9 TRBD2 TRBJ2-5
CASSLAGEVTDTQYF TGTGCCAGCAGCCTAGCGGGGGAGGTCACAGATACGCAGTATTTT - TRBV27 TRBD2 TRBJ2-3
CASSPGLGGRKLFF TGTGCCAGCAGCCCCGGACTGGGTGGCCGAAAACTGTTTTTT - TRBV7-2 - TRBJ1-4
CASSQDRQRGGYTF TGTGCCAGCAGCCAAGATCGACAGAGAGGTGGCTACACCTTC - TRBV14 - TRBJ1-2
CASNQIAQPQHF TGTGCCAGCAACCAGATCGCTCAGCCCCAGCATTTT - TRBV28 - TRBJ1-5